This entry concerns a single T cell receptor beta chain. Its antigen is not known. This specimen belongs to a study of T cells in Graves' hyperthyroidism and ophthalmopathy. Study-level findings and limits: Most thyroid clonotypes that were expanded above 0.001 also turned up in blood.

TCR beta CDR3 sequences were amplified from RNA transcripts. In the first-round RT-PCR of the TCR CDR3, the HTBI primer set was used. Each CDR3 protein is one row after TCRdb ran MiXCR on the multiplex PCR reads. The sample shows approximately 590,000 distinct CDR3 sequences, 35% to 55% of them seen only once. The CDR3 loop spans 13 amino acids. The V gene's germline CDR1 is SEHNR and CDR2 FQNEAQ (reference sequence). This TCR was sampled from a woman aged 18-29 years with Graves' hyperthyroidism. The rearrangement joins TRBV7-9 to TRBJ2-5; the D gene is possibly TRBD1 (6 bases). The DNA end lines up better with TRBJ2-1; the J call may be wrong. Material for sequencing was peripheral blood or thyroid tissue (not recorded which). The CDR3 coding sequence is TGTGCCAGCAGCTTTGTCAACAGGGATGAGCAGTTCTTC. It is translated as CASSFVNRDEQFF.